Each of the 27 T cell receptor beta chains below was sequenced from the same sample in a study of a mutant IDH1 vaccine in newly diagnosed glioma. These TCRs' antigens remain unknown. Time point reported: week 5, during vaccination. Doses consisted of 300 ug of mutant IDH1 20-mer peptide each, paired with topical imiquimod. Here immunoSEQ multiplex PCR was the method, and the copy in TCRdb shows in-frame clones only, minus some. Of around 78,000 clones listed, over 75% were seen once; the top ten hold 0.56%. Material: PBMCs, obtained from a glioma patient whose treatment included an IDH1 peptide vaccine. These receptors originate from a woman between 45 and 65 years old with glioma.

The CDR3 coding sequence is TGTGCCAGCAGTTTACTGGGCCCCAACACCATATATTTT. It translates to CASSLLGPNTIYF. V and J are TRBV28 and TRBJ1-3; no clear D gene. Germline CDR1 reads MDHEN; CDR2 reads SYDVKM. V was clipped by 2 bases and J by 7 bases, with 9 bases between them. The CDR3 has 13 amino acids.

This chain connects TRBV5-6 to TRBJ1-5; no definite D call. The ends were cut back, 2 bases at V and 6 bases at J, with 12 bases in the middle. CDR3 length equals 14 residues. Germline lookup yields CDR1 SGHDT and CDR2 YYEEEE. The CDR3 DNA is TGTGCCAGCAGCTTTTTCGATACCAGTCAGCCCCAGCATTTT. Protein product: CASSFFDTSQPQHF.

The V gene is TRBV11-3, the J gene TRBJ2-7; 7 bases line up with TRBD2. Unmatched junction bases numbered 7, after V lost 5 bases and J lost 6 bases. This CDR3 is built from 13 residues. CDR1 SGHNT and CDR2 YENEEA come from the germline V gene. The CDR3 spells CASSPRGEGEQYF. In nucleotides, the CDR3 is TGTGCCAGCAGCCCTAGAGGGGAGGGCGAGCAGTACTTC.

The chain is built from TRBV5-1 and TRBJ1-1; a weak D match, TRBD1 (6 bases). Germline V gene lookup returns CDR1 SGHRS and CDR2 YFSETQ. V was pared by 0 bases and J by 7 bases, with 13 bases between. The CDR3 runs to 14 residues. The CDR3 sequence: CASSLGQAPVEAFF. The CDR3 bases are TGCGCCAGCAGCTTGGGACAGGCCCCGGTTGAAGCTTTCTTT.

J is TRBJ1-1 and V is TRBV5-1; possibly TRBD1 for D (5 bases). Germline loops: CDR1 SGHRS, CDR2 YFSETQ. There are 14 residues in the CDR3. Trimming removed 1 base at V and 2 bases at J, with 9 bases between. The CDR3 here is CASSLYGANTEAFF. CDR3 nucleotides: TGCGCCAGCAGCTTGTATGGGGCCAACACTGAAGCTTTCTTT.

This clone is a singleton in its sample. The chain couples TRBV9 to TRBJ2-1; no reliable D call. Trimming removed 0 bases at V and 3 bases at J, with 7 bases between. Germline loops: CDR1 SGDLS, CDR2 YYNGEE. This CDR3 has 14 amino acids. The CDR3 reads CASSVGWDYNEQFF. DNA of the CDR3: TGTGCCAGCAGCGTAGGATGGGACTACAATGAGCAGTTCTTC.

The chain has TRBV7-2 and TRBJ2-3, with a tentative D call TRBD2 (5 bases). The ends were cut back, 1 base at V and 4 bases at J, with 18 bases in the middle. Germline V lookup: CDR1 SGHTA, CDR2 FQGNSA. The CDR3 length is 17 residues. The CDR3 here is CASSLEGWTEEADTQYF. In DNA form, the CDR3 reads TGTGCCAGCAGCTTAGAGGGCTGGACCGAGGAGGCAGATACGCAGTATTTT.

The V gene is TRBV5-1, the J gene TRBJ2-1; a weak D match, TRBD1 (6 bases). With 2 bases removed from V and 6 bases from J, the gap between germline ends came to 18 bases. Germline-derived CDR1 and CDR2 are SGHRS and YFSETQ. The CDR3 extends over 16 amino acids. This CDR3 reads CASSLNRVGDINEQFF. The CDR3 coding sequence is TGCGCCAGCAGCTTAAACAGGGTCGGGGATATCAATGAGCAGTTCTTC.

J is TRBJ1-2 and V is TRBV18; no definite D call. V lost 3 bases and J 4 bases, leaving 12 bases between the germline ends. Germline CDR1 is KGHSH and CDR2 is LQKENI. The CDR3 covers 14 residues. The CDR3 sequence is CASSPSTGIYGYTF. The CDR3 DNA sequence: TGTGCCAGCTCACCGTCGACCGGAATCTATGGCTACACCTTC.

J is TRBJ2-5 and V is TRBV19; 9 nucleotides line up with TRBD1. The CDR3 is 15 amino acids. From germline, CDR1 is LNHDA and CDR2 SQIVND (reference sequence). V dropped 7 bases and J dropped 6; count of bases not matched to a gene: 12. This CDR3 is CASTPTGGPKKTQYF. The CDR3 bases are TGTGCCAGTACCCCGACAGGGGGGCCTAAAAAGACCCAGTACTTC.

The CDR3 protein is CASSPGQGQNTEAFF. The CDR3, as DNA: TGTGCCAGCAGCCCTGGACAGGGCCAAAACACTGAAGCTTTCTTT. The chain uses TRBV28 and TRBJ1-1, with 8 nucleotides matching TRBD1. With V trimmed by 6 bases and J by 2 bases, 8 bases remained unmatched. Germline CDR1 and CDR2: MDHEN and SYDVKM. The CDR3 is 15 amino acids.

The CDR3 sequence is CASSQASNEQFF. The CDR3 nucleotides read TGTGCCAGCAGCCAAGCCAGCAATGAGCAGTTCTTC. V and J are TRBV5-6 and TRBJ2-1; D gene ambiguous. Trimming stripped 4 bases from V and 6 bases from J, with 8 bases between. The germline V gene encodes CDR1 SGHDT and CDR2 YYEEEE. This CDR3 region has 12 residues.

This clone occurred once. The J gene is TRBJ2-2, the V gene TRBV4-2, with 8 bases lining up with TRBD1. Germline V gives CDR1 LGHNA, CDR2 YNFKEQ. The CDR3 consists of 17 residues. V lost 0 bases, J lost 3 bases, and 6 bases stayed unmatched. Written as DNA, the CDR3 is TGTGCCAGCAGCCAAGACGGGCAGGGGGCGTACACCGGGGAGCTGTTTTTT. It specifies CASSQDGQGAYTGELFF.

V is TRBV11-2 and J is TRBJ1-2; maybe TRBD1 (5 bases). V lost 0 bases and J 2 bases, leaving 13 bases between the germline ends. The CDR3 is made up of 16 amino acids. CDR1 and CDR2 from the germline V gene are SGHAT and FQNNGV. CDR3 nucleotide sequence: TGTGCCAGCAGCTTAGATGGGGGAATGGGGAACTATGGCTACACCTTC. Amino acids: CASSLDGGMGNYGYTF.

This clone was counted a single time. This sequence joins TRBV27 and TRBJ2-5; D possibly corresponds to TRBD1 (6 bases). CDR1 MNHEY and CDR2 SMNVEV come from the germline V gene (reference sequence). Deletions cut 3 bases from V and 4 bases from J, with 12 bases between. The CDR3 is made up of 14 amino acids. This chain's CDR3 is CASSLTGLGETQYF. DNA of the CDR3: TGTGCCAGCAGTTTGACAGGATTGGGAGAGACCCAGTACTTC.

The chain carries TRBV5-1 and TRBJ2-5, with TRBD1 matching over 7 bases. The V segment lost 2 bases and the J segment 1 base; nucleotides outside the gene matches: 8. This CDR3 contains 16 residues. Germline CDR1 is SGHRS and CDR2 is YFSETQ. CDR3 in DNA: TGCGCCAGCAGCTTAACAGGGGCAGGCCCCCAAGAGACCCAGTACTTC. The encoded protein is CASSLTGAGPQETQYF.

In its sample, this clone was seen once. The chain couples TRBV7-9 to TRBJ2-5; 10 bases line up with TRBD1. The DNA end is a closer match to TRBJ2-7, so the J assignment may be wrong. CDR3 length: 15 residues. Per the germline V gene, CDR1 is SEHNR and CDR2 is FQNEAQ (reference sequence). The CDR3 DNA reads as TGTGCCAGCAGCCAAACTCGGGACAGGGGCTACGAGCAGTACTTC. Protein product: CASSQTRDRGYEQYF.

The chain recombines TRBV5-1 with TRBJ2-2; D tentatively fits TRBD1 or TRBD2 (5 bases each). The V gene's germline CDR1 is SGHRS and CDR2 YFSETQ. This CDR3 has 14 amino acids. Trimming took off 7 bases at V and 2 bases at J, with 12 bases between the two ends. The CDR3 region is CASGGTVNTGELFF. In DNA, the CDR3 is TGCGCCAGCGGGGGAACCGTAAACACCGGGGAGCTGTTTTTT. Full variable domain (remainder filled in from reference TRBV5-1 and TRBJ2-2): KAGVTQTPRYLIKTRGQQVTLSCSPISGHRSVSWYQQTPGQGLQFLFEYFSETQRNKGNFPGRFSGRQFSNSRSEMNVSTLELGDSALYLCASGGTVNTGELFFGEGSRLTVL.

This rearrangement joins TRBV5-4 to TRBJ1-4, with 7 positions matching TRBD1. The V segment lost 0 bases and the J segment 8 bases; nucleotides outside the gene matches: 4. CDR3 size: 14 residues. Germline V gene sequence: CDR1 SGHNT, CDR2 YYREEE (reference sequence). CDR3 DNA: TGTGCCAGCAGCTTGGGACAGGGTGCAGAAAAACTGTTTTTT. The encoded protein is CASSLGQGAEKLFF.

The chain joins TRBV27 to TRBJ2-7, with D perhaps given as TRBD1 or TRBD2 (5 bases each). V shed 0 bases and J shed 7 bases, with 10 bases lying between them. CDR1 and CDR2 (germline): MNHEY, SMNVEV (reference sequence). The CDR3 totals 13 residues. Here the CDR3 reads CASSLSGPTEQYF. CDR3 nucleotide sequence: TGTGCCAGCAGTTTATCGGGACCTACGGAGCAGTACTTC.

In DNA, the CDR3 is TGTGCCAGCAGTTACTCCGGGGGAGTTACGGACATTCAGTACTTC. Translated: CASSYSGGVTDIQYF. The chain recombines TRBV6-6 with TRBJ2-4; a weak D match, TRBD2 (6 bases). V was trimmed by 0 bases and J by 8 bases, leaving 14 bases between them. Germline V gene lookup returns CDR1 MNHNY and CDR2 SVGAGI (reference sequence). This CDR3 region has 15 residues.

This sequence joins TRBV27 and TRBJ2-7, with TRBD1 identical over 8 bases. The CDR3 has 15 amino acids. With V trimmed by 2 bases and J by 3 bases, 6 bases remained unmatched. The germline V gene has CDR1 MNHEY and CDR2 SMNVEV (reference sequence). The CDR3 sequence is CASSLRLGQGYEQYF. CDR3 coding DNA: TGTGCCAGCAGTTTACGTTTAGGACAGGGCTACGAGCAGTACTTC.

V and J are TRBV29-1 and TRBJ1-4; a weak D match, TRBD1 (6 bases). The CDR3 runs to 13 residues. Per the germline V gene, CDR1 is SQVTM and CDR2 is ANQGSEA. Deletions cut 7 bases from V and 5 bases from J, with 14 bases between. The CDR3 sequence: CSAEGHWNEKLFF. CDR3 DNA sequence: TGCAGCGCGGAGGGACATTGGAATGAAAAACTGTTTTTT.

The chain carries TRBV7-9 and TRBJ2-1; either TRBD1 or TRBD2 may supply D (5 bases each). The CDR3 spans 16 residues. Trimming cost V 4 bases and J 4 bases, with 17 bases left between them. Germline values: CDR1 SEHNR, CDR2 FQNEAQ (reference sequence). CDR3 nucleotides: TGTGCCAGCAGCTCCCGGGGCGGCCTTGGGTACAATGAGCAGTTCTTC. This gives the protein CASSSRGGLGYNEQFF. Full variable domain (outside the CDR3, taken from reference TRBV7-9 and TRBJ2-1): DTGVSQNPRHKITKRGQNVTFRCDPISEHNRLYWYRQTLGQGPEFLTYFQNEAQLEKSRLLSDRFSAERPKGSFSTLEIQRTEQGDSAMYLCASSSRGGLGYNEQFFGPGTRLTVL.

The chain employs TRBV7-9 and TRBJ2-3; 8 bases match TRBD2. The CDR3 contains 16 residues. The germline gives CDR1 SEHNR, CDR2 FQNEAQ (reference sequence). V trimming: 0 bases; J trimming: 6 bases; junction bases outside the gene matches: 8. DNA for the CDR3: TGTGCCAGCAGCTTAGCGGAAGCGGGAGCATCGGATACGCAGTATTTT. This encodes CASSLAEAGASDTQYF. The full variable domain, in which reference TRBV7-9 and TRBJ2-3 provide the parts outside the CDR3, is DTGVSQNPRHKITKRGQNVTFRCDPISEHNRLYWYRQTLGQGPEFLTYFQNEAQLEKSRLLSDRFSAERPKGSFSTLEIQRTEQGDSAMYLCASSLAEAGASDTQYFGPGTRLTVL.

The chain uses TRBV7-9 and TRBJ1-2; 7 bases match TRBD1. This CDR3 spans 15 amino acids. Germline V gene data show CDR1 as SEHNR and CDR2 as FQNEAQ (reference sequence). V was clipped by 1 base and J by 5 bases; unmatched bases: 7. CDR3 loop: CASSLDRGSRYGYTF. As DNA, the CDR3 is TGTGCCAGCAGCTTAGACAGGGGATCTAGGTATGGCTACACCTTC.

J is TRBJ2-7 and V is TRBV10-1, with D unclear. V lost 4 bases and J lost 3, with 10 bases in between. The CDR3 contains 13 residues. Germline CDR1 reads WNHNN; CDR2 reads SYGVQD (reference sequence). This CDR3 reads CASSGWSDYEQYF. DNA of the CDR3: TGCGCCAGCAGTGGTTGGTCCGACTACGAGCAGTACTTC.